The T cell receptor beta chain under discussion was sequenced for a study of shared clonotypes between healthy human individuals. Note on this clone: What it recognizes is unknown.

Study outcomes and limitations: Sharing across four donors was seen in 4.5% to 5.5% of naive CD4 clonotypes. Larger estimated richness was generally seen in naive subsets than in memory subsets.

The ends lost 4 bases at V and 5 bases at J; junction bases unmatched: 9. In germline, CDR1 is MDHEN, CDR2 SYDVKM. The CDR3 totals 15 residues. Authors' data handling: Filtering of immunoSEQ junctional sequences could not match full-length read filtering. Assay used: immunoSEQ multiplex PCR; TCRdb lists only in-frame clones, some missing. Clone size and V and J calls were adopted from that table, with D and trimming inferred from the DNA. The table has over a million clones, around 78% seen once; the top ten hold approximately 0.56%. The TCR sequence derives from a man aged 18 to 30 in good health. Some clones in this sample may be carry-over from other donors' samples. This sequence joins TRBV28 and TRBJ2-7; 9 nucleotides match TRBD1. Sequenced input: memory CD4+ T cells from PBMCs. The subset was: CD45RA-negative fraction. The CDR3: CASSSAGQGRDEQYF. DNA of the CDR3: TGTGCCAGCAGTTCAGCCGGACAGGGGCGCGACGAGCAGTACTTC.